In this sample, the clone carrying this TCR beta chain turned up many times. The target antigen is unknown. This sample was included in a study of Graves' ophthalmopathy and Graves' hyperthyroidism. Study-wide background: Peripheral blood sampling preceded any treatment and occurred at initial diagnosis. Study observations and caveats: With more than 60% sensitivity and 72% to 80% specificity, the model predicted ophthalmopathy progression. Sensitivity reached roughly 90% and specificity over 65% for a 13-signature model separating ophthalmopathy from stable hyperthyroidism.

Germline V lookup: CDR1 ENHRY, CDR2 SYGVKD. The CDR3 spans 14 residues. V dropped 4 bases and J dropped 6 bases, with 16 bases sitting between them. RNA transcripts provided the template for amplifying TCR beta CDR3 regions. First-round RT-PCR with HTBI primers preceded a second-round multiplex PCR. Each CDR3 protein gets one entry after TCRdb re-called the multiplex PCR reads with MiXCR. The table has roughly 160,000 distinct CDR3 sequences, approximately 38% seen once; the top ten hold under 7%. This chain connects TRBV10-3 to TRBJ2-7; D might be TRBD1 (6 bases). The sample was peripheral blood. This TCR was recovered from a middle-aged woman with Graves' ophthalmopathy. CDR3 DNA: TGTGCCATCAGTGGGTTACAGGGCCGCGGCGAGCAGTACTTC. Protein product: CAISGLQGRGEQYF.